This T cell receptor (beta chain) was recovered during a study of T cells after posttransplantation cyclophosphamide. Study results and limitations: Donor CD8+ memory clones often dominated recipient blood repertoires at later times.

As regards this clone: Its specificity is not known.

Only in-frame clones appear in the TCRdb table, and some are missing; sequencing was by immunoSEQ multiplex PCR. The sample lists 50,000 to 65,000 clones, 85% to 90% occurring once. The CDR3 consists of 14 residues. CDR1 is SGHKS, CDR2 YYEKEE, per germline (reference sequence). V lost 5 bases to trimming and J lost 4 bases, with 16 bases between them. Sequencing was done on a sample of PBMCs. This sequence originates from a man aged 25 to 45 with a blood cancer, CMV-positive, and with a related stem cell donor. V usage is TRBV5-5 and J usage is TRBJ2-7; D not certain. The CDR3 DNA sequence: TGTGCCAGCAGTCCACCCTCCAGGATTTACGAGCAGTACTTC. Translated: CASSPPSRIYEQYF.